The 27 T cell receptor beta chains below come from one sample, sequenced in a study of shared clonotypes between healthy human individuals. Assay: immunoSEQ multiplex PCR; the TCRdb copy retains only in-frame clones and omits some. Of around 1,900,000 clones in the sample, just over 90% were seen once. It was CD45RO-negative cells, positively selected for CCR7, that made up naive CD8 cells, with terminally differentiated effector memory CD45RA+ cells excluded. The sample comprised naive CD8+ T cells from PBMCs. The receptor source for this set is a man between 18 and 29 years old in good health. Some clones in this sample may be carry-over from other donors' samples.

The chain couples TRBV29-1 to TRBJ2-1, with a weak D call TRBD1 (6 bases). Germline CDR1 and CDR2: SQVTM and ANQGSEA. The CDR3 loop spans 14 amino acids. V was shortened by 7 bases and J by 0 bases, with 13 bases between the two germline ends. DNA for the CDR3: TGCAGCGCGAAAGGGGGATCCTCCTACAATGAGCAGTTCTTC. Its protein is CSAKGGSSYNEQFF.

The chain carries TRBV2 and TRBJ2-1; D unclear. The germline V gene has CDR1 SNHLY and CDR2 FYNNEI. The CDR3 consists of 12 residues. V lost 4 bases to trimming and J lost 5 bases, with 6 bases between them. CDR3 residues: CASSVGDNEQFF. CDR3 DNA sequence: TGTGCCAGCAGTGTTGGGGACAATGAGCAGTTCTTC. Based on the CDR3 plus reference TRBV2 and TRBJ2-1, the full variable domain is EPEVTQTPSHQVTQMGQEVILRCVPISNHLYFYWYRQILGQKVEFLVSFYNNEISEKSEIFDDQFSVERPDGSNFTLKIRSTKLEDSAMYFCASSVGDNEQFFGPGTRLTVL.

This chain links TRBV5-4 with TRBJ2-5; TRBD1 might be the D (5 bases). The V and J ends lost 4 bases and 1 base respectively, with 17 bases between them. The germline V gene encodes CDR1 SGHNT and CDR2 YYREEE (reference sequence). CDR3 length equals 16 residues. CDR3 in DNA: TGTGCCAGCAGCCCCGCCGGTGACAGAGTCCAAGAGACCCAGTACTTC. Translating it yields CASSPAGDRVQETQYF.

The gene calls are TRBV7-2 and TRBJ1-1; no firm D call. The CDR3 consists of 14 residues. Germline-derived CDR1 and CDR2 are SGHTA and FQGNSA. V was cut by 1 base and J by 0 bases, with 6 bases left in between. The CDR3 sequence: CASSLGLVNTEAFF. CDR3 nucleotide sequence: TGTGCCAGCAGCTTAGGCTTGGTGAACACTGAAGCTTTCTTT.

The chain employs TRBV9 and TRBJ2-1, with a weak D call TRBD2 (6 bases). Deletions cut 4 bases from V and 9 bases from J, with 8 bases between. This CDR3 contains 11 residues. From germline, CDR1 is SGDLS and CDR2 YYNGEE. The CDR3 nucleotides are TGTGCCAGCAGCTTGGGGGGTGAGCAGTTCTTC. The encoded protein is CASSLGGEQFF.

CDR3 protein: CASSEWVGGLYNEQFF. In DNA, the CDR3 is TGTGCCAGCAGTGAGTGGGTGGGCGGGCTCTACAATGAGCAGTTCTTC. This chain uses TRBV6-1 with TRBJ2-1; a weak D match, TRBD2 (5 bases). The CDR3 has 16 residues. The V gene lost 3 bases and the J gene lost 3 bases, with 15 bases spanning the gap. Germline-derived CDR1 and CDR2 are MNHNS and SASEGT.

The chain carries TRBV28 and TRBJ2-1; 7 nucleotides line up with TRBD2. This CDR3 has 16 amino acids. Germline CDR1 MDHEN, CDR2 SYDVKM. The junction had 9 bases not matched to a gene; V was cut back by 2 bases and J by 5 bases. CDR3 in amino acids: CASSLRGLADNNEQFF. DNA for the CDR3: TGTGCCAGCAGTTTACGGGGCCTAGCGGATAACAATGAGCAGTTCTTC.

The chain joins TRBV7-9 to TRBJ2-3, with 8 bases that match TRBD1. Germline V lookup: CDR1 SEHNR, CDR2 FQNEAQ (reference sequence). The CDR3 has 15 amino acids. Losses at the gene ends were 4 bases for V and 4 bases for J; bases not matched to a gene: 7. Here the CDR3 reads CASSYQGQGPDTQYF. The CDR3 DNA sequence: TGTGCCAGCAGCTATCAAGGACAGGGTCCAGATACGCAGTATTTT.

The genes are TRBV9 and TRBJ2-1; D is uncertain. The V end lost 0 bases, the J end lost 0 bases, and 10 bases lay between the germline ends. The germline V gene encodes CDR1 SGDLS and CDR2 YYNGEE. The CDR3 spans 16 residues. The CDR3 reads CASSVGELPSYNEQFF. CDR3 in DNA: TGTGCCAGCAGCGTAGGAGAGTTACCCTCCTACAATGAGCAGTTCTTC.

This chain joins TRBV9 and TRBJ2-1; the match to TRBD2 covers 9 bases. Losses at the gene ends were 0 bases for V and 10 bases for J; bases not matched to a gene: 11. Germline-derived CDR1 and CDR2 are SGDLS and YYNGEE. CDR3 length: 16 residues. CDR3 sequence reads: CASSVGRREGVREQFF. The DNA of the CDR3 is TGTGCCAGCAGCGTAGGAAGGCGGGAGGGCGTGAGGGAGCAGTTCTTC. Together with reference TRBV9 and TRBJ2-1, the CDR3 gives the full variable domain: DSGVTQTPKHLITATGQRVTLRCSPRSGDLSVYWYQQSLDQGLQFLIQYYNGEERAKGNILERFSAQQFPDLHSELNLSSLELGDSALYFCASSVGRREGVREQFFGPGTRLTVL.

With regard to this clone: This same CDR3 is encoded by further DNA sequences in the sample. This chain connects TRBV7-9 to TRBJ2-5; D remains ambiguous. This CDR3 spans 12 amino acids. CDR1 and CDR2 from the germline V gene are SEHNR and FQNEAQ (reference sequence). V lost 4 bases and J 1 base, leaving 4 bases between the germline ends. CDR3 coding DNA: TGTGCCAGCAGCTCGGCCCAAGAGACCCAGTACTTC. Its protein is CASSSAQETQYF.

The chain uses TRBV5-8 and TRBJ2-1; TRBD2 matches at 11 bases. From germline, CDR1 is SGHTS and CDR2 YDEGEE. The CDR3 has 16 residues. The V segment lost 6 bases and the J segment 4 bases; nucleotides outside the gene matches: 9. The CDR3 nucleotides read TGTGCCAGCAACTCCCCGGGACTAGCGGTGTACAATGAGCAGTTCTTC. As protein: CASNSPGLAVYNEQFF. Filled out from reference TRBV5-8 and TRBJ2-1, the complete variable domain reads EAGVTQSPTHLIKTRGQQATLRCSPISGHTSVYWYQQALGLGLQFLLWYDEGEERNRGNFPPRFSGRQFPNYSSELNVNALELEDSALYLCASNSPGLAVYNEQFFGPGTRLTVL.

The chain has TRBV27 and TRBJ1-2; possible D gene TRBD1, 6 bases. Germline-derived CDR1 and CDR2 are MNHEY and SMNVEV (reference sequence). Trimming took off 5 bases at V and 8 bases at J, with 27 bases between the two ends. The CDR3 totals 17 residues. The CDR3 is CASSTSGHSADVRGYTF. CDR3 DNA: TGTGCCAGCAGTACCTCGGGACACTCGGCCGATGTGAGAGGCTACACCTTC.

The table lists this clone with a count of one. The chain couples TRBV7-2 to TRBJ2-3; the D is unclear. The V gene's germline CDR1 is SGHTA and CDR2 FQGNSA. The V end was cut by 7 bases, the J end by 0 bases, with 17 bases between. CDR3 length: 16 amino acids. As DNA, the CDR3 is TGTGCCAGCATCCCAAACAGCAGACCTAGCACAGATACGCAGTATTTT. Translation: CASIPNSRPSTDTQYF.

The J gene is TRBJ1-2, the V gene TRBV19; D gene uncertain. The germline V gene encodes CDR1 LNHDA and CDR2 SQIVND (reference sequence). Deletions cut 1 base from V and 8 bases from J, with 8 bases between. The CDR3 contains 12 residues. This chain's CDR3 is CASSIVGYGYTF. CDR3 nucleotides: TGTGCCAGTAGTATAGTGGGGTACGGCTACACCTTC.

This chain joins TRBV27 and TRBJ2-1, with 8 bases that match TRBD1. V gave up 3 bases and J gave up 0 bases; unmatched junction bases: 10. Germline lookup yields CDR1 MNHEY and CDR2 SMNVEV (reference sequence). The CDR3 length is 18 residues. In DNA, the CDR3 is TGTGCCAGCAGTTTCTCTCAGGGGGCTTTTACCTCCTACAATGAGCAGTTCTTC. This gives the protein CASSFSQGAFTSYNEQFF.

The chain combines TRBV27 with TRBJ2-5, with 8 bases matching TRBD1. Germline V CDR1 and CDR2: MNHEY, SMNVEV (reference sequence). This CDR3 region has 15 residues. With V trimmed by 6 bases and J by 5 bases, 11 bases remained unmatched. CDR3 bases: TGTGCCAGCAGCCTCCTTCGGGACAGGCGGGAGACCCAGTACTTC. This gives the protein CASSLLRDRRETQYF.

The J gene is TRBJ2-7, the V gene TRBV6-5, with 7 bases fitting TRBD2. J gave up 11 bases and V 2 bases, and 6 bases lay outside the gene matches. There are 12 residues in the CDR3. CDR1 and CDR2 from the germline V gene are MNHEY and SVGAGI. The CDR3 DNA sequence: TGTGCCAGCAGTTACCGCCGTGGGGGGGAGTACTTC. This codes for CASSYRRGGEYF.

The chain links TRBV19 to TRBJ1-1, with 8 bases aligning to TRBD1. CDR1 and CDR2 (germline): LNHDA, SQIVND (reference sequence). This CDR3 is built from 14 residues. Losses at the gene ends were 3 bases for V and 7 bases for J; bases not matched to a gene: 7. The CDR3 protein is CASSMTGERDEAFF. CDR3 DNA: TGTGCCAGTAGTATGACAGGGGAGAGAGATGAAGCTTTCTTT.

This sequence joins TRBV7-3 and TRBJ2-1; 10 bases agree with TRBD2. The CDR3 has 15 amino acids. Looked up from germline, CDR1 is SGHTA and CDR2 is FQGTGA. V gave up 6 bases and J gave up 8 bases; unmatched junction bases: 10. The CDR3: CASRFLAGEIHEQFF. For the CDR3, the DNA is TGTGCCAGCAGGTTTCTAGCGGGAGAAATCCATGAGCAGTTCTTC.

This clone was counted only a few times. Other DNA sequences of this sample code for an identical CDR3. The chain carries TRBV27 and TRBJ1-1; TRBD1 might be the D (6 bases). The germline gives CDR1 MNHEY, CDR2 SMNVEV (reference sequence). Trimming cost V 3 bases and J 3 bases, with 11 bases left between them. The CDR3 runs 14 residues. CDR3 nucleotide sequence: TGTGCCAGCAGTTTGAGGGGGAGAGACACTGAAGCTTTCTTT. Protein sequence: CASSLRGRDTEAFF.

V usage is TRBV19 and J usage is TRBJ2-7; D possibly corresponds to TRBD2 (5 bases). The CDR3 runs 14 residues. V lost 5 bases and J lost 4, with 15 bases in between. Germline lookup yields CDR1 LNHDA and CDR2 SQIVND (reference sequence). The CDR3 DNA follows: TGTGCCAGTAGTTCCCGGGATTATCCATACGAGCAGTACTTC. Protein sequence: CASSSRDYPYEQYF.

This chain uses TRBV11-2 with TRBJ2-3, with TRBD2 identical over 7 bases. V gave up 4 bases and J gave up 1 base; unmatched junction bases: 8. Germline V gene lookup returns CDR1 SGHAT and CDR2 FQNNGV. CDR3 length: 16 amino acids. CDR3 protein: CASSSLAVRGTDTQYF. The CDR3 nucleotides read TGTGCCAGCAGCTCCCTAGCGGTAAGGGGCACAGATACGCAGTATTTT.

The chain links TRBV19 to TRBJ2-2; D not certain. Germline CDR1 reads LNHDA; CDR2 reads SQIVND (reference sequence). The CDR3 consists of 13 residues. Trimming pared 2 bases from V and 3 bases from J, leaving 4 bases between. The CDR3 coding sequence is TGTGCCAGTAGTATAACAGACACCGGGGAGCTGTTTTTT. Its translation is CASSITDTGELFF.

This rearrangement joins TRBV5-5 to TRBJ1-1, with 7 bases that match TRBD1. The V and J ends lost 4 bases and 1 base, in that order; junction bases with no gene match: 13. The CDR3 has 17 amino acids. In germline, CDR1 is SGHKS, CDR2 YYEKEE (reference sequence). The CDR3 protein is CASSHERGGFQNTEAFF. CDR3 in DNA: TGTGCCAGCAGCCACGAGAGAGGGGGCTTTCAGAACACTGAAGCTTTCTTT.

This rearrangement joins TRBV5-1 to TRBJ2-3; TRBD2 is a possible D gene (6 bases). The germline V and J ends were trimmed by 4 bases and 4 bases, with 19 bases remaining between them. Per the germline V gene, CDR1 is SGHRS and CDR2 is YFSETQ. The CDR3 has 16 residues. The CDR3 sequence is CASSLLGGVVADTQYF. The CDR3 coding sequence is TGCGCCAGCAGCCTTTTGGGGGGAGTTGTAGCAGATACGCAGTATTTT. The complete variable domain, with remaining parts taken from reference TRBV5-1 and TRBJ2-3, reads KAGVTQTPRYLIKTRGQQVTLSCSPISGHRSVSWYQQTPGQGLQFLFEYFSETQRNKGNFPGRFSGRQFSNSRSEMNVSTLELGDSALYLCASSLLGGVVADTQYFGPGTRLTVL.

The V gene is TRBV19, the J gene TRBJ1-5, with 12 bases matching TRBD1. The CDR3 loop spans 15 amino acids. V lost 4 bases and J lost 5; bases outside the gene matches: 3. Germline V gives CDR1 LNHDA, CDR2 SQIVND (reference sequence). The CDR3: CASSTGQGAYQPQHF. CDR3 DNA: TGTGCCAGTAGTACGGGACAGGGGGCCTATCAGCCCCAGCATTTT.